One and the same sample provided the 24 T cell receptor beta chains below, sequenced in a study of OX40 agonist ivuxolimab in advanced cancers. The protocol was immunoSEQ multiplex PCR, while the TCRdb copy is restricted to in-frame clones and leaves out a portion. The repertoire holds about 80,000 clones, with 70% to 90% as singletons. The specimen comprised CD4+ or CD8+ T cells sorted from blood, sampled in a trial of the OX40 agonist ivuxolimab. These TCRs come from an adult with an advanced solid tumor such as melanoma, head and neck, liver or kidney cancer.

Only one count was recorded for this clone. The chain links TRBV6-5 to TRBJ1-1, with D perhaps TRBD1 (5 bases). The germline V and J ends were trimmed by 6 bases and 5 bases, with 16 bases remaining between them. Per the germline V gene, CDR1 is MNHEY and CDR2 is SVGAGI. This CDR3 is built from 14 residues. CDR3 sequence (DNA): TGTGCCAGCAGCCCCGGGGCCGGCGGGACTGAAGCTTTCTTT. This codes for CASSPGAGGTEAFF.

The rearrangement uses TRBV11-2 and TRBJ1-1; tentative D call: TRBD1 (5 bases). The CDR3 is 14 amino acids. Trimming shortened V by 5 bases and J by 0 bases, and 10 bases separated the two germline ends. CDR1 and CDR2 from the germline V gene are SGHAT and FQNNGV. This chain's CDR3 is CASSNRQLNTEAFF. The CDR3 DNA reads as TGTGCCAGCAGCAACCGACAGTTGAACACTGAAGCTTTCTTT.

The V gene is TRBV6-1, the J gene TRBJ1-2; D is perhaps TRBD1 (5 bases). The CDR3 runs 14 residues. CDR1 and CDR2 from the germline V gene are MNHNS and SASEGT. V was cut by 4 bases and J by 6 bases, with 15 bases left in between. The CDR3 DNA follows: TGTGCCAGCAGTGCCCTAGACAGTATACATGGCTACACCTTC. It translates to CASSALDSIHGYTF.

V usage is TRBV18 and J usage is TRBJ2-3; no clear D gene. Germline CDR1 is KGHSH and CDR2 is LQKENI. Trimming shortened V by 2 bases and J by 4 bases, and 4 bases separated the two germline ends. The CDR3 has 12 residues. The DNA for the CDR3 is TGTGCCAGCTCACCAAGCCCAGATACGCAGTATTTT. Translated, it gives CASSPSPDTQYF.

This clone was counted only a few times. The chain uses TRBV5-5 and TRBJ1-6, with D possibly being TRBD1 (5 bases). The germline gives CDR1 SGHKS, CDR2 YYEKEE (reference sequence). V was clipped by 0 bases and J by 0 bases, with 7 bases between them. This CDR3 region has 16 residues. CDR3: CASSLAGGSYNSPLHF. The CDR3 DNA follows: TGTGCCAGCAGCTTGGCTGGGGGCTCCTATAATTCACCCCTCCACTTT.

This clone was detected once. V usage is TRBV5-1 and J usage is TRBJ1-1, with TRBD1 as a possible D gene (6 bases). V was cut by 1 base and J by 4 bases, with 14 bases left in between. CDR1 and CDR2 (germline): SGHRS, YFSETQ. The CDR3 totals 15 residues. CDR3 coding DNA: TGCGCCAGCAGCTTGTATGGGGGGCAGGGCACTGAAGCTTTCTTT. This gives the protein CASSLYGGQGTEAFF.

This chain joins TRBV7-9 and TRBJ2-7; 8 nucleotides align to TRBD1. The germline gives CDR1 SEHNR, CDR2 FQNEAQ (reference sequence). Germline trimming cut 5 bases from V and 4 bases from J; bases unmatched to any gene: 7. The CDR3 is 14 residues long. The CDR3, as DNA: TGTGCCAGCAGCGTTGACAGGGGCGAGTACGAGCAGTACTTC. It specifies CASSVDRGEYEQYF.

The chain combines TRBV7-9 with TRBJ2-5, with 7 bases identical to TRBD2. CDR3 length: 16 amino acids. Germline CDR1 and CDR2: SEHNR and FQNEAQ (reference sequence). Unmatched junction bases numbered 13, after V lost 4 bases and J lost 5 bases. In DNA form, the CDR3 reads TGTGCCAGCAGCTCCATGCGGGGGACCTTCGTGGAGACCCAGTACTTC. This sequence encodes CASSSMRGTFVETQYF.

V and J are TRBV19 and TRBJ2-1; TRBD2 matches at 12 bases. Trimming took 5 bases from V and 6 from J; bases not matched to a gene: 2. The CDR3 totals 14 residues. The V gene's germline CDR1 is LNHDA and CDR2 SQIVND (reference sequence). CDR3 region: CASSLAGGLNEQFF. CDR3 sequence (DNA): TGTGCCAGTAGTCTAGCGGGAGGGCTCAATGAGCAGTTCTTC. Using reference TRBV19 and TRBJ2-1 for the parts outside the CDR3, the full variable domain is DGGITQSPKYLFRKEGQNVTLSCEQNLNHDAMYWYRQDPGQGLRLIYYSQIVNDFQKGDIAEGYSVSREKKESFPLTVTSAQKNPTAFYLCASSLAGGLNEQFFGPGTRLTVL.

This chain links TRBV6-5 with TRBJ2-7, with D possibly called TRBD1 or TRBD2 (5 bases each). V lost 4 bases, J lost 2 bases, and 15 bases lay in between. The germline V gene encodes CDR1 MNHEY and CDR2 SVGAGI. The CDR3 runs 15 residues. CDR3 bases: TGTGCCAGCAGTTCTCTAGGGACGGTGGCCTACGAGCAGTACTTC. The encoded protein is CASSSLGTVAYEQYF.

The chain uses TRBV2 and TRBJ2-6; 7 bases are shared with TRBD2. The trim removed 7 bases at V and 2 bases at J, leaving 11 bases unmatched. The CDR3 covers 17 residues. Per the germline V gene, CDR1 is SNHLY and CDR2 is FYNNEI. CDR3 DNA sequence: TGTGCCAGCACCACCACGATCGGGGGGACTGGGGCCAACGTCCTGACTTTC. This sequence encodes CASTTTIGGTGANVLTF. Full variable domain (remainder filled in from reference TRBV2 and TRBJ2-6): EPEVTQTPSHQVTQMGQEVILRCVPISNHLYFYWYRQILGQKVEFLVSFYNNEISEKSEIFDDQFSVERPDGSNFTLKIRSTKLEDSAMYFCASTTTIGGTGANVLTFGAGSRLTVL.

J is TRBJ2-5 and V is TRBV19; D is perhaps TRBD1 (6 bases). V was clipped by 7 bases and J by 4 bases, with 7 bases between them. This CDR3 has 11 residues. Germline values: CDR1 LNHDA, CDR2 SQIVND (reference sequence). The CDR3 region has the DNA TGTGCCAGTACCAGGGGAGAGACCCAGTACTTC. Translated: CASTRGETQYF.

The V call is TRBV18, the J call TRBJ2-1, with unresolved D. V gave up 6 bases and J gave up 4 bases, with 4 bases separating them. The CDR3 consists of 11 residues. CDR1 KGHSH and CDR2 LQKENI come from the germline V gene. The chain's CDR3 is CASSEYNEQFF. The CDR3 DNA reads TGTGCCAGCTCGGAGTACAATGAGCAGTTCTTC.

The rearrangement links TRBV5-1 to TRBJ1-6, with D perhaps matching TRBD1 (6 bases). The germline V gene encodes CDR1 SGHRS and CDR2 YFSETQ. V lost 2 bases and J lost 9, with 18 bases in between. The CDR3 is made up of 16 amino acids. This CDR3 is CASSLGGDRASSPLHF. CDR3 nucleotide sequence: TGCGCCAGCAGCTTAGGGGGAGACAGAGCTTCTTCACCCCTCCACTTT.

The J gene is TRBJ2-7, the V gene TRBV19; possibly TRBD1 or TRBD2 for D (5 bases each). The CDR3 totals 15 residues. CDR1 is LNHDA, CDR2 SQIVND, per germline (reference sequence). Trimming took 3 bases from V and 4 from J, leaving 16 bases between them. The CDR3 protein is CASSIDRGKGYEQYF. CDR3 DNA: TGTGCCAGTAGTATCGATAGAGGGAAGGGGTACGAGCAGTACTTC.

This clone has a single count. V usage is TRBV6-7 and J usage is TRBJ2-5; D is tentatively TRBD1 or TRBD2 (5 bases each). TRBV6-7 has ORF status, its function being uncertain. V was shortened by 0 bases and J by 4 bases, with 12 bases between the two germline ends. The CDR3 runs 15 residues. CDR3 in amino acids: CASSYSVTGGETQYF. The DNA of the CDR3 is TGTGCCAGCAGTTACTCCGTCACAGGAGGAGAGACCCAGTACTTC.

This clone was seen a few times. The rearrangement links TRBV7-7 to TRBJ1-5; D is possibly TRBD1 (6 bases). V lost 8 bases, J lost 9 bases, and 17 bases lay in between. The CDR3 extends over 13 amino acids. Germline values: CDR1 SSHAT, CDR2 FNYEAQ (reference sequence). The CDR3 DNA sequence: TGTGCCAGCGCCCCAGAACAGGGCGCGCCCCAGCATTTT. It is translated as CASAPEQGAPQHF.

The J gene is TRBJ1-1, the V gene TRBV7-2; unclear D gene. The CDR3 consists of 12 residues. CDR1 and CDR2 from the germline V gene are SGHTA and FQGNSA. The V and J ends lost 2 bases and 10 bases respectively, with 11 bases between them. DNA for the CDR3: TGTGCCAGCAGCTTAACCCTATCGGCAGCTTTCTTT. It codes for CASSLTLSAAFF.

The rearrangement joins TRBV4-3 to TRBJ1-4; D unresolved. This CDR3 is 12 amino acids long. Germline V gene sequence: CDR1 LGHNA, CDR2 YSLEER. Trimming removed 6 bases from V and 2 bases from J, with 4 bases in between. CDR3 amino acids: CASSTTNEKLFF. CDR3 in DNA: TGCGCCAGCAGTACGACTAATGAAAAACTGTTTTTT.

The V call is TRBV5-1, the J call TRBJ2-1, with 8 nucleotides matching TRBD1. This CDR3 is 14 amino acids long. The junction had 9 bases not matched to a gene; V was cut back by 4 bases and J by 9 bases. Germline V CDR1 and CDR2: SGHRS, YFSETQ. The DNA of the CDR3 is TGCGCCAGCAGCCTAGACAGGGGCGCAGGTGAGCAGTTCTTC. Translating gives CASSLDRGAGEQFF.

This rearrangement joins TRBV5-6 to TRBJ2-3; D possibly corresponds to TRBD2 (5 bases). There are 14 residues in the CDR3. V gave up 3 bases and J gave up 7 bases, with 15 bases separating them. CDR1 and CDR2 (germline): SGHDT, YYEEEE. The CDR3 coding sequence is TGTGCCAGCAGCTCAGGCGGGCGGACCTATACGCAGTATTTT. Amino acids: CASSSGGRTYTQYF.

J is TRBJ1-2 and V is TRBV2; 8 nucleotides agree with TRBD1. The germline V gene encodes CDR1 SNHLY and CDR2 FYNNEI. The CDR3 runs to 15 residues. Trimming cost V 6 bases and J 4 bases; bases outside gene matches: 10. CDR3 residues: CASSQWDRSLYGYTF. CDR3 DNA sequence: TGTGCCAGCAGCCAGTGGGACAGGAGCCTCTATGGCTACACCTTC.

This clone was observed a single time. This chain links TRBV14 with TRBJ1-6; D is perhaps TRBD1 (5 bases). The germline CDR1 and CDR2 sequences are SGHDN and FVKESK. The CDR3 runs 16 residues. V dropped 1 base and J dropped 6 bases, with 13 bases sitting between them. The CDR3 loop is CASSQGGGRINSPLHF. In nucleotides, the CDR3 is TGTGCCAGCAGCCAAGGGGGCGGCCGAATTAATTCACCCCTCCACTTT.

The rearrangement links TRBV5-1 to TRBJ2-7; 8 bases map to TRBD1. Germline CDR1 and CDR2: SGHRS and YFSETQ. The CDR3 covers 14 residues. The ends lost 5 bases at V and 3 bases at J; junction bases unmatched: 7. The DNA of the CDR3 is TGCGCCAGCAGTTCCGGGACAGGTCTCTACGAGCAGTACTTC. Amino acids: CASSSGTGLYEQYF. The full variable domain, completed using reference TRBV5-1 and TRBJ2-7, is KAGVTQTPRYLIKTRGQQVTLSCSPISGHRSVSWYQQTPGQGLQFLFEYFSETQRNKGNFPGRFSGRQFSNSRSEMNVSTLELGDSALYLCASSSGTGLYEQYFGPGTRLTVT.